A single sample gave rise to the 19 T cell receptor beta chains below, sequenced in a study of T cell repertoires in ileal Crohn's disease. Time point given: neoterminal ileum biopsy at postoperative endoscopy, about 6 months after surgery. Generated by immunoSEQ multiplex PCR, the TCRdb table keeps only in-frame clones and is missing some. The repertoire holds over 15,000 clones, around 70% seen once, with less than 5% in the top ten. Sequencing was carried out using ileal tissue. The receptors were sampled from an adult with Crohn's disease.

The V call is TRBV19, the J call TRBJ1-1; D gene unclear. V gave up 5 bases and J gave up 6 bases, with 7 bases separating them. CDR3 length: 11 amino acids. Germline V gives CDR1 LNHDA, CDR2 SQIVND (reference sequence). The CDR3 DNA reads as TGTGCCAGTAGTTGGGCCGCTGAAGCTTTCTTT. Its translation: CASSWAAEAFF.

This chain joins TRBV27 and TRBJ2-7; 8 positions agree with TRBD2. V shed 6 bases and J 6 bases; nucleotides not matched to a gene: 4. The CDR3 totals 12 residues. Germline values: CDR1 MNHEY, CDR2 SMNVEV (reference sequence). The CDR3, as DNA: TGTGCCAGCAGACGCAGCGGGGGCGAGCAGTACTTC. Translating gives CASRRSGGEQYF.

This clone was observed once. The gene calls are TRBV4-1 and TRBJ2-3; D is possibly TRBD2 (6 bases). CDR1 is MGHRA, CDR2 YSYEKL, per germline. V was clipped by 1 base and J by 7 bases, with 9 bases between them. There are 13 residues in the CDR3. Here the CDR3 reads CASSQVGRNTQYF. The CDR3 DNA is TGCGCCAGCAGCCAAGTAGGGAGGAATACGCAGTATTTT.

This clone was recorded only once. The gene calls are TRBV2 and TRBJ2-2, with D unresolved. Germline loops: CDR1 SNHLY, CDR2 FYNNEI. V lost 0 bases, J lost 4 bases, and 9 bases lay in between. The CDR3 spans 15 residues. CDR3: CASSEAPTRTGELFF. CDR3 DNA: TGTGCCAGCAGTGAAGCGCCGACACGCACCGGGGAGCTGTTTTTT.

This clone was seen more than once but under ten times. The chain carries TRBV29-1 and TRBJ1-2; D is possibly TRBD1 (6 bases). CDR3 size: 14 residues. With 3 bases removed from V and 8 bases from J, the gap between germline ends came to 19 bases. CDR1 and CDR2 (germline): SQVTM, ANQGSEA. For the CDR3, the DNA is TGCAGCGTTGACTTTGGGCGGGGGGGCGGGGGCTACACCTTC. The encoded protein is CSVDFGRGGGGYTF.

This clone was recorded once. The genes are TRBV18 and TRBJ1-1, with a possible D match to TRBD1 (6 bases). The CDR3 totals 16 residues. Germline V CDR1 and CDR2: KGHSH, LQKENI. V lost 2 bases to trimming and J lost 13 bases, with 26 bases between them. This CDR3 reads CASSPFKNANTGQVFF. Here the CDR3 DNA reads TGTGCCAGCTCACCATTCAAAAACGCGAACACGGGACAAGTTTTCTTT.

This clone was seen more than once but under ten times. The chain employs TRBV6-1 and TRBJ1-1, with D uncertain. The CDR3 covers 14 residues. The V and J ends lost 0 bases and 6 bases respectively, with 11 bases between them. The germline V gene has CDR1 MNHNS and CDR2 SASEGT. The CDR3 loop is CASSEARFPAEAFF. The CDR3 nucleotides are TGTGCCAGCAGTGAAGCGCGCTTCCCGGCTGAAGCTTTCTTT.

The V gene is TRBV9, the J gene TRBJ2-1; TRBD2 matches 7 bases. This CDR3 contains 19 residues. The V gene end was trimmed by 3 bases and the J gene end by 4 bases; junction bases not matched to a gene: 19. Germline V gene sequence: CDR1 SGDLS, CDR2 YYNGEE. The CDR3 DNA follows: TGTGCCAGCAGCGAGACACCCGGGTGGGCGGGAGCCTCATACAATGAGCAGTTCTTC. This codes for CASSETPGWAGASYNEQFF.

This chain connects TRBV6-4 to TRBJ2-3; TRBD2 aligns across 8 bases. There are 15 residues in the CDR3. Germline CDR1 and CDR2: MRHNA and SNTAGT. V was clipped by 5 bases and J by 0 bases; unmatched bases: 4. For the CDR3, the DNA is TGTGCCAGCAGTTCCATAGCGGGGAGCACAGATACGCAGTATTTT. Its translation is CASSSIAGSTDTQYF.

The J gene is TRBJ2-1, the V gene TRBV4-1; TRBD1 is a possible D gene (6 bases). V was clipped by 1 base and J by 5 bases, with 15 bases between them. CDR1 is MGHRA and CDR2 is YSYEKL in the germline V gene. The CDR3 length is 16 residues. CDR3 amino acids: CASSQAMTGSNNEQFF. The CDR3 bases are TGCGCCAGCAGCCAAGCTATGACAGGATCCAACAATGAGCAGTTCTTC.

There are a few counts of this clone. The V gene is TRBV5-1, the J gene TRBJ1-2; 9 nucleotides line up with TRBD1. V gave up 0 bases and J gave up 7 bases; unmatched junction bases: 7. The CDR3 loop spans 15 amino acids. Germline assignment: CDR1 SGHRS and CDR2 YFSETQ. The chain's CDR3 is CASSLGGQGRGGYTF. The CDR3 bases are TGCGCCAGCAGCTTGGGGGGACAGGGACGTGGTGGCTACACCTTC.

The chain has TRBV5-1 and TRBJ2-4, with no clear D. This CDR3 is built from 14 residues. Germline V CDR1 and CDR2: SGHRS, YFSETQ. Trimming cost V 4 bases and J 0 bases, with 8 bases left between them. The CDR3, as DNA: TGCGCCAGCAGCGGAGTCGGAGCCAAAAACATTCAGTACTTC. Encoded protein: CASSGVGAKNIQYF.

This chain connects TRBV29-1 to TRBJ2-2; TRBD2 aligns across 14 bases. J lost 0 bases, V lost 7 bases, and 10 bases had no gene match. Per germline, CDR1 SQVTM and CDR2 ANQGSEA. The CDR3 is made up of 18 amino acids. For the CDR3, the DNA is TGCAGCGCGGCCGGACTAGCGGGAGGACTTGCGAACACCGGGGAGCTGTTTTTT. Amino acids: CSAAGLAGGLANTGELFF.

The rearrangement joins TRBV6-1 to TRBJ2-1; D remains unclear. Germline lookup yields CDR1 MNHNS and CDR2 SASEGT. V was cut by 2 bases and J by 5 bases, with 13 bases left in between. The CDR3 covers 15 residues. Here the CDR3 DNA reads TGTGCCAGCAGTGAATCGGTTGGTGCCCACAATGAGCAGTTCTTC. Its protein product is CASSESVGAHNEQFF.

This clone was counted between two and nine times. The V and J genes are TRBV7-2 and TRBJ2-7, with TRBD2 identical over 7 bases. There are 14 residues in the CDR3. J was trimmed by 3 bases and V by 6 bases; bases with no gene match: 8. CDR1 is SGHTA, CDR2 FQGNSA, per germline. For the CDR3, the DNA is TGTGCCAGCAGTCCCAGCGGGGTTAACTACGAGCAGTACTTC. Amino acid sequence: CASSPSGVNYEQYF.

The V and J genes are TRBV9 and TRBJ2-5; perhaps TRBD1 as D (6 bases). The V gene lost 4 bases and the J gene lost 2 bases, with 12 bases spanning the gap. Germline V gene lookup returns CDR1 SGDLS and CDR2 YYNGEE. This CDR3 contains 14 residues. The CDR3 DNA sequence: TGTGCCAGCAGCCCCTGGACAGAACAAGAGACCCAGTACTTC. This gives the protein CASSPWTEQETQYF.

The V gene is TRBV7-9, the J gene TRBJ2-7; D perhaps matches TRBD1 (5 bases). V lost 1 base and J lost 5, with 15 bases in between. Germline-derived CDR1 and CDR2 are SEHNR and FQNEAQ (reference sequence). The CDR3 loop spans 15 amino acids. The CDR3 bases are TGTGCCAGCAGCTTAGTGCAGGGCGGTGGTAACGAGCAGTACTTC. This translates into CASSLVQGGGNEQYF.

This clone was recorded a few times. The V and J genes are TRBV11-2 and TRBJ2-1; 10 positions agree with TRBD2. The V gene's germline CDR1 is SGHAT and CDR2 FQNNGV. The CDR3 sequence is 15 residues long. V dropped 1 base and J dropped 9; count of bases not matched to a gene: 6. The DNA of the CDR3 is TGTGCCAGCAGCTTAGGCCTAGCGGGAGTAGGTGAGCAGTTCTTC. The encoded protein is CASSLGLAGVGEQFF.

This rearrangement joins TRBV10-3 to TRBJ2-4, with 7 bases aligning to TRBD2. The germline gives CDR1 ENHRY, CDR2 SYGVKD. V was pared by 4 bases and J by 0 bases, with 3 bases of the junction left unmatched. This CDR3 spans 15 amino acids. In DNA form, the CDR3 reads TGTGCCATCAGTGCCGGGACTATAGCCAAAAACATTCAGTACTTC. Translating it yields CAISAGTIAKNIQYF.